This T cell receptor beta chain was sequenced in a study of naive and memory T cell subsets. Study-level findings and limits: Potentially, T cell activation and differentiation skew this RNA-based measurement.

The library had UMIs added by 3' ligation of an oligonucleotide to TCR cDNA. Whole-blood samples were about 2.5 ml of peripheral blood from healthy adult volunteers. Input was about 1 to 1,100 ng of DNase-treated total RNA without cell sorting. This clonotype was recorded at least ten times. As yet, its antigen is unknown. Ligated cDNA underwent four rounds of PCR with nested alpha and beta constant region primers and SP2. Blood and skin TCR RNA was reverse transcribed with alpha and beta constant primers. TCRdb passed the UMI-ligation and nested PCR reads through MiXCR, listing each CDR3 protein once. The table lists 25,000 to 30,000 distinct CDR3 sequences, around 5.2% of them singletons. With 0 bases removed from V and 3 bases from J, the gap between germline ends came to 7 bases. The CDR3 is 13 residues long. Looked up from germline, CDR1 is SGHDT and CDR2 is YYEEEE.

The clonotype originates from an adult in good health. V gene TRBV5-6 combines with J gene TRBJ2-7; no clear D gene. The sample comprised blood. CDR3 sequence (DNA): TGTGCCAGCAGCTTGGAATCGGACTACGAGCAGTACTTC. Translated: CASSLESDYEQYF. Variable domain in full (rest from reference TRBV5-6 and TRBJ2-7): DAGVTQSPTHLIKTRGQQVTLRCSPKSGHDTVSWYQQALGQGPQFIFQYYEEEERQRGNFPDRFSGHQFPNYSSELNVNALLLGDSALYLCASSLESDYEQYFGPGTRLTVT.